Listed below are T cell receptor beta chains from one sample, sequenced in a study of T cell responses to AZD1222 COVID-19 vaccine. Assay used: immunoSEQ multiplex PCR; TCRdb lists only in-frame clones, some missing. The sample includes roughly 65,000 clones, about 88% of them seen just once. Sequences were derived from peripheral blood, sampled on day 0 of AZD1222 vaccination. All receptors come from an adult in good health. CDR3s include the opening cysteine and the closing phenylalanine or tryptophan. D genes are given only for firm matches. Not all rows give a size; the values are once, few, many and, for expanded clones, a class.

abundance | d_gene | j_gene | v_gene | CDR3nt | CDR3aa
. | . | TRBJ2-3 | TRBV4-1 | TGCGCCAGCAGCCACACGTCCTTCAGCACAGATACGCAGTATTTT | CASSHTSFSTDTQYF
. | TRBD1 | TRBJ2-5 | TRBV28 | TGTGCCAGCAGTTACCGACAGGGGGCCGGGGAGACCCAGTACTTC | CASSYRQGAGETQYF
. | . | TRBJ1-1 | TRBV27 | TGTGCCAGCTCCGGGAGAGCTGAAGCTTTCTTT | CASSGRAEAFF
. | TRBD2 | TRBJ2-4 | TRBV7-9 | TGTGCCAGCAGCTTATCACTAGCGGGCTCCAAAAACATTCAGTACTTC | CASSLSLAGSKNIQYF
. | . | TRBJ1-4 | TRBV27 | TGTGCCAGCGGAATCCGACAGTCAACTAATGAAAAACTGTTTTTT | CASGIRQSTNEKLFF
. | TRBD2 | TRBJ2-1 | TRBV3-1/TRBV3-2 | TGTGCCAGCAGCCCCCCACAGGCGGGGGGGAAGGGGCAGTTCTTC | CASSPPQAGGKGQFF
. | . | TRBJ1-2 | TRBV24-1 | TGTGCCACCAGTGATTTGATTATGCGGGGTTTGGGCTACACCTTC | CATSDLIMRGLGYTF
once | . | TRBJ2-3 | TRBV7-9 | TGTGCCAGCAGCTTAGCGAGGGGTGTGGTCGGGACAGATACGCAGTATTTT | CASSLARGVVGTDTQYF
. | TRBD2 | TRBJ2-1 | TRBV28 | TGTGCCAGCCTTCCGGGGAGTAGCGGGAGATCCAATGAGCAGTTCTTC | CASLPGSSGRSNEQFF
. | . | TRBJ2-3 | TRBV6-2/TRBV6-3 | TGTGCCAGCAGTTATGTGGTCAGGGGCGGAGATACGCAGTATTTT | CASSYVVRGGDTQYF
. | . | TRBJ2-2 | TRBV7-9 | TGTGCCAGCAGCAGCGGGACAGCGACCGGGGAGCTGTTTTTT | CASSSGTATGELFF
. | TRBD2 | TRBJ2-7 | TRBV7-6 | TGTGCCAGCAGCTTACTACTAGCGGGAGTTAGCGAGCAGTACTTC | CASSLLLAGVSEQYF
. | TRBD1 | TRBJ2-7 | TRBV10-2 | TGCGCCAGCAGTGAAACAGGGGGCTACGAGCAGTACTTC | CASSETGGYEQYF
. | TRBD2 | TRBJ2-7 | TRBV7-2 | TGTGCCAGCAGCACAGCCTGGGGGGGGTCCTACGAGCAGTACTTC | CASSTAWGGSYEQYF
. | TRBD2 | TRBJ2-1 | TRBV25-1 | TGTGCCAGCCGAGCTAGCGGATCGTACAATGAGCAGTTCTTC | CASRASGSYNEQFF
. | . | TRBJ2-5 | TRBV10-3 | TGTGCCATCAGTGAGTGGGACGGAGAGACCCAGTACTTC | CAISEWDGETQYF
once | TRBD2 | TRBJ2-3 | TRBV6-1 | TGTGCCAGCAGTGAACTAGCGGGAGGCCCAGATACGCAGTATTTT | CASSELAGGPDTQYF
. | . | TRBJ1-1 | TRBV28 | TGTGCCAGCAGGGTTACCTTGAACACTGAAGCTTTCTTT | CASRVTLNTEAFF
. | . | TRBJ2-5 | TRBV21-1 | TGTGCCAGCAGCAAAGTATGTGGTAGCTTGTTAGTTGAGACCCAGTACTTC | CASSKVCGSLLVETQYF
many | . | TRBJ1-5 | TRBV10-1 | TGCGCCAGCAGTGAGCCGGCTCAGCCCCAGCATTTT | CASSEPAQPQHF
. | TRBD2 | TRBJ2-3 | TRBV27 | TGTGCCAGCAGTTTCTGGGGACTAGCGGGAGGGAGGACAGATACGCAGTATTTT | CASSFWGLAGGRTDTQYF
. | TRBD2 | TRBJ2-1 | TRBV28 | TGTGCCAGCAGACAGACTAGCGGGAGTTTCCACAATGAGCAGTTCTTC | CASRQTSGSFHNEQFF
. | . | TRBJ1-2 | TRBV18 | TGTGCCAGCTCACCAACGACGGGGGAAAGGGGTGGCTACACCTTC | CASSPTTGERGGYTF
. | . | TRBJ2-7 | TRBV5-6 | TGTGCCAGCAGCTTATGGCCATCCTACGAGCAGTACTTC | CASSLWPSYEQYF
. | TRBD2 | TRBJ2-1 | TRBV29-1 | TGCAGCGCCCATGGGGGGGAAGCCTACAATGAGCAGTTCTTC | CSAHGGEAYNEQFF
. | . | TRBJ1-4 | TRBV6-4 | TGTGCCAGCAGACCCCGACTCAGGCGTGAAAAACTGTTTTTT | CASRPRLRREKLFF
. | . | TRBJ1-5 | TRBV7-2 | TGTGCCAGCAGCCCTCGATTTGGCTCCTTCAATCAGCCCCAGCATTTT | CASSPRFGSFNQPQHF
. | TRBD2 | TRBJ2-1 | TRBV7-8 | TGTGCCAGCAGCTTTCTAGCGGGGGCCTACAATGAGCAGTTCTTC | CASSFLAGAYNEQFF
. | TRBD1 | TRBJ2-5 | TRBV18 | TGTGCCAGCTCACCACGGGACAGGGGAGAGACCCAGTACTTC | CASSPRDRGETQYF
. | TRBD2 | TRBJ2-2 | TRBV6-1 | TGTGCCAGCAGCGAACAGAAGACTAGCGGGAACACCGGGGAGCTGTTTTTT | CASSEQKTSGNTGELFF
. | . | TRBJ1-6 | TRBV2 | TGTGCCAGCAGTGCAGGAGGGTTCGGTTCACCCCTCCACTTT | CASSAGGFGSPLHF
. | . | TRBJ1-1 | TRBV2 | TGTGCCACCCTCCGGGGCCTGAACACTGAAGCTTTCTTT | CATLRGLNTEAFF
. | . | TRBJ1-5 | TRBV6-5 | TGTGCCAGCAGCCCCGGGGTTACAGGCAATCAGCCCCAGCATTTT | CASSPGVTGNQPQHF
. | TRBD2 | TRBJ2-7 | TRBV7-8 | TGTGCCAGCAGCTTAGAACTAGCGGGAGTATCGGCCTACGAGCAGTACTTC | CASSLELAGVSAYEQYF
once | TRBD1 | TRBJ1-2 | TRBV5-1 | TGCGCCAGCAGCTCCTTTCGACAGGGGTCTATTGTCTATGGCTACACCTTC | CASSSFRQGSIVYGYTF
. | TRBD1 | TRBJ1-1 | TRBV5-1 | TGCGCCAGCAGCCCCGGGACAGGAGCGATGAACACTGAAGCTTTCTTT | CASSPGTGAMNTEAFF
. | TRBD1 | TRBJ2-1 | TRBV7-9 | TGTGCCAGCAGAAGGGGACAGGACCTCCGGAATGAGCAGTTCTTC | CASRRGQDLRNEQFF
few | . | TRBJ2-7 | TRBV7-9 | TGTGCCAGCAGCTTCGGACAGCCCTCCTACGAGCAGTACTTC | CASSFGQPSYEQYF
. | TRBD2 | TRBJ2-1 | TRBV5-4 | TGTGCCAGCAGCCCCATGGGCGGGAGCTCCTACAATGAGCAGTTCTTC | CASSPMGGSSYNEQFF
. | . | TRBJ2-5 | TRBV12-5 | TGTGCTAGTGGTTTGGTACTGAGAGGTATGGGCTCCCCTCAAGAGACCCAGTACTTC | CASGLVLRGMGSPQETQYF
. | . | TRBJ1-4 | TRBV10-2 | TGCGCCACTACCTCTTCGCAGGCCGCAACTAATGAAAAACTGTTTTTT | CATTSSQAATNEKLFF
. | . | TRBJ2-2 | TRBV4-3 | TGCGCCAGCAGACAAGGGCCCCTGAACACCGGGGAGCTGTTTTTT | CASRQGPLNTGELFF
. | TRBD1 | TRBJ1-5 | TRBV28 | TGTGCCAGCCTGGATCCAGGGGGGGATCAGCCCCAGCATTTT | CASLDPGGDQPQHF
. | . | TRBJ2-6 | TRBV27 | TGTGCCAGCAGTTTCCGGAGTTGGAGTGGGGCCAACGTCCTGACTTTC | CASSFRSWSGANVLTF
. | . | TRBJ2-3 | TRBV9 | TGTGCCAGCAGCGTAGTGATAGGGGCAGATACGCAGTATTTT | CASSVVIGADTQYF
. | . | TRBJ2-2 | TRBV5-1 | TGCGCCAGCAGCTTGGAGGTACTTGGGGAGCTGTTTTTT | CASSLEVLGELFF
. | . | TRBJ2-7 | TRBV14 | TGTGCCAGCAGCCCCCAGGTCGGCGAGCAGTACTTC | CASSPQVGEQYF
. | TRBD1 | TRBJ1-6 | TRBV10-2 | TGCGCCAGCCGAGTGGGGGGACAGGGTAATTCACCCCTCCACTTT | CASRVGGQGNSPLHF
once | TRBD2 | TRBJ2-1 | TRBV4-2 | TGTGCCAGCAGCCACCCGCCTAGCGGGAGCAATGAGCAGTTCTTC | CASSHPPSGSNEQFF
. | . | TRBJ1-6 | TRBV28 | TGTGCCAGCAGTTTGAGAGGGCAGGCAGCAGGTTACGATAATTCACCCCTCCACTTT | CASSLRGQAAGYDNSPLHF
. | . | TRBJ2-7 | TRBV3-1/TRBV3-2 | TGTGCCAGCAGCCAAGGAGCGGAACCCGTCTACGAGCAGTACTTC | CASSQGAEPVYEQYF